A selection of T cell receptor beta chains follows, all from one sample in a study of cytomegalovirus exposure and HLA in healthy donors. Libraries were prepared by immunoSEQ multiplex PCR; TCRdb keeps only in-frame clonotypes and omits some of them. The table has almost 65,000 clones, under 85% seen once; the top ten hold 4% to 5.5%. The sample comprised PBMCs. These receptors were taken from a male donor in good health and CMV-seropositive. Both conserved end residues are part of each CDR3. Fields, in order: D gene, J gene, V gene, clone size, CDR3 DNA, CDR3 protein. A D gene is named only where the DNA matches it firmly. The size of a clone is reported for some rows only, either as once, few or many, or as a class for expanded clones.

>-|TRBJ2-3|TRBV6-1|-
TGTGCCAGCAGTGACCCCCCCCTCCGGGATACGCAGTATTTT
CASSDPPLRDTQYF
>TRBD1|TRBJ1-4|TRBV9|-
TGTGCCAGCAGCACAAGACAGGGGGACGGTGAAAAACTGTTTTTT
CASSTRQGDGEKLFF
>TRBD1|TRBJ2-7|TRBV29-1|once
TGCAGCGTCGCCTCCATACAGGGGAACGAGCAGTACTTC
CSVASIQGNEQYF
>-|TRBJ1-1|TRBV29-1|-
TGCAGCGTCCAGGGGTCGAACACTGAAGCTTTCTTT
CSVQGSNTEAFF
>-|TRBJ1-1|TRBV10-2|-
TGCGCCAGCAGTGATTCCGACAACCCGAACACTGAAGCTTTCTTT
CASSDSDNPNTEAFF
>-|TRBJ2-2|TRBV4-1|-
TGCGCCAGCAGCCTGGGGACATCCGGGGAGCTGTTTTTT
CASSLGTSGELFF
>-|TRBJ1-5|TRBV7-2|once
TGTGCCAGCAGCTTAGAATCGTGGAGGCCCCAGCATTTT
CASSLESWRPQHF
>-|TRBJ2-6|TRBV6-1|few
TGTGCCAGCAGTGAATTGAGCTCTGGGGCCAACGTCCTGACTTTC
CASSELSSGANVLTF
>-|TRBJ1-3|TRBV21-1|-
TGTGCCAGCAGCACTGGACAGAACTCTGGAAACACCATATATTTT
CASSTGQNSGNTIYF
>TRBD1|TRBJ2-7|TRBV28|few
TGTGCCAGCAGTTTAGAGGACAGGGTAGGGTACGAGCAGTACTTC
CASSLEDRVGYEQYF
>TRBD1|TRBJ2-1|TRBV6-1|-
TGTGCCAGCAGTGGGGGGATTGGGACAGGCCCTCGCCGGAATGAGCAGTTCTTC
CASSGGIGTGPRRNEQFF
>-|TRBJ1-3|TRBV30|-
TGTGCCTGGAGCAGGATGGCTGGAAACACCATATATTTT
CAWSRMAGNTIYF
>-|TRBJ2-7|TRBV6-1|-
TGTGCCAGCAGTGTTCAGGGGCCCCGCCACTACGAGCAGTACTTC
CASSVQGPRHYEQYF
>-|TRBJ2-7|TRBV6-4|-
TGTGCCAGCAGTGACCCCCGTCAGGGTGTAGAGCAGTACTTC
CASSDPRQGVEQYF
>-|TRBJ1-5|TRBV7-3|-
TGTGCCAGCAGCCCCGGGATCAATCAGCCCCAGCATTTT
CASSPGINQPQHF
>-|TRBJ2-3|TRBV9|-
TGTGCCAGCAGCGTAGTTCGAGGTACGCAGTATTTT
CASSVVRGTQYF
>-|TRBJ2-1|TRBV5-1|once
TGCGCCAGCAGCCCCAGTCGTAATGAGCAGTTCTTC
CASSPSRNEQFF
>-|TRBJ2-7|TRBV5-1|-
TGCGCCAGCAGCACCCGGAGCCGCGGGTACGAGCAGTACTTC
CASSTRSRGYEQYF
>TRBD1|TRBJ2-5|TRBV27|-
TGTGCCAGCACCCGGACAGGGCGAGAGACCCAGTACTTC
CASTRTGRETQYF
>TRBD1|TRBJ1-6|TRBV2|-
TGTGCCAGCAGCCCCAGGGGGCTAGGTTCACCCCTCCACTTT
CASSPRGLGSPLHF
>-|TRBJ2-7|TRBV25-1|-
TGTGCCAGCAGTGAAGCGAGCTCGTACGAGCAGTACTTC
CASSEASSYEQYF
>TRBD2|TRBJ2-5|TRBV28|-
TGTGCCAGCAGTTTTGGAGCTAGCGGGGGGCCAAAAGAGACCCAGTACTTC
CASSFGASGGPKETQYF
>TRBD2|TRBJ2-3|TRBV5-1|-
TGCGCCAGCAGCCCGGGGGGTACTAGCACAGATACGCAGTATTTT
CASSPGGTSTDTQYF
>TRBD1|TRBJ1-1|TRBV14|-
TGTGCCAGCAGCCATCGCAAAGGGACAGGTATGAACACTGAAGCTTTCTTT
CASSHRKGTGMNTEAFF
>-|TRBJ1-1|TRBV28|once
TGTGCCAGCGGACAGCTCTTGAACACTGAAGCTTTCTTT
CASGQLLNTEAFF
>-|TRBJ2-7|TRBV4-3|-
TGCGCCAGCAGCCAAGATATAGGAGGGAATGCCTACGAGCAGTACTTC
CASSQDIGGNAYEQYF
>-|TRBJ1-1|TRBV30|-
TGTGCCTGGAGCTCTACAGCAAACACTGAAGCTTTCTTT
CAWSSTANTEAFF
>TRBD1|TRBJ2-7|TRBV29-1|-
TGCAGCGGAGGACAGGGGAGAGGCTACGAGCAGTACTTC
CSGGQGRGYEQYF
>-|TRBJ1-1|TRBV5-5|-
TGTGCCAGCAGCTTGGAAGGGGGCACTGAAGCTTTCTTT
CASSLEGGTEAFF
>-|TRBJ1-1|TRBV18|-
TGTGCCAGCTCACCCGGTTCAGGGTTAATGAACACTGAAGCTTTCTTT
CASSPGSGLMNTEAFF
>-|TRBJ1-2|TRBV11-1|-
TGTGCCAGCAGCCCCGGGGGTGCCGTGCGGGGCTACACCTTC
CASSPGGAVRGYTF
>-|TRBJ1-3|TRBV7-9|-
TGTGCCAGCAGCCTGACAGGAAACACCATATATTTT
CASSLTGNTIYF
>-|TRBJ2-3|TRBV6-5|few
TGTGCCAGCAGTTACTCGGGGCCTAGCACAGATACGCAGTATTTT
CASSYSGPSTDTQYF
>TRBD1|TRBJ1-2|TRBV5-4|-
TGTGCCAGCAGCTTGGGGCAGGGGGCGGTTCGGGGCTATGGCTACACCTTC
CASSLGQGAVRGYGYTF
>TRBD2|TRBJ2-5|TRBV5-1|-
TGCGCCAGCAATCTAGCGGGGGCACTACAAGAGACCCAGTACTTC
CASNLAGALQETQYF
>TRBD2|TRBJ2-5|TRBV27|-
TGTGCCAGCAGTCAAGGACTAGCGGGGAGGAGAGAGACCCAGTACTTC
CASSQGLAGRRETQYF
>-|TRBJ2-5|TRBV6-5|-
TGTGCCAGCAGTTACCATCGCAGGGGTCGGGAGACCCAGTACTTC
CASSYHRRGRETQYF
>-|TRBJ2-1|TRBV4-1|-
TGCGCCAGCAGCCAACAGCGGGTAGACAATGAGCAGTTCTTC
CASSQQRVDNEQFF
>-|TRBJ2-3|TRBV10-3|-
TGTGCCATCAGTGAGTCGAAGACGGCGGTAGATACGCAGTATTTT
CAISESKTAVDTQYF
>-|TRBJ1-5|TRBV6-1|-
TGTGCCAGCAGCGACAACTACGGGGGGGGACAGCCCCAGCATTTT
CASSDNYGGGQPQHF
>-|TRBJ2-5|TRBV5-4|-
TGTGCCAGCAGCTCACAGGGACAAGAGACCCAGTACTTC
CASSSQGQETQYF
>-|TRBJ1-2|TRBV27|-
TGTGCCAGCAGTCGCAAGGAGGGCTATGGCTACACCTTC
CASSRKEGYGYTF
>-|TRBJ1-1|TRBV15|-
TGTGCCACCAGCAGAGAATCTGCGGGACGAAGGCACTTAGGAGCTTTCTTT
CATSRESAGRRHLGAFF
>-|TRBJ1-2|TRBV2|-
TGTGCCAGCAGTTCACAGGGACGGGGTGGCTACACCTTC
CASSSQGRGGYTF
>-|TRBJ1-4|TRBV5-5|few
TGTGCCAGCAGCTCCTCAATGGCGGTTGAAAAACTGTTTTTT
CASSSSMAVEKLFF
>TRBD1|TRBJ2-1|TRBV15|-
TGTGCCACCGGATTTACAGGACAGGGGTACAATGAGCAGTTCTTC
CATGFTGQGYNEQFF
>-|TRBJ1-2|TRBV10-3|-
TGTGCCATCAGTGAGAGTGCGCAGGGTGGCTATGGCTACACCTTC
CAISESAQGGYGYTF
>-|TRBJ1-1|TRBV29-1|once
TGCAGCGTTGACAGTAGGGGCGAGAACACTGAAGCTTTCTTT
CSVDSRGENTEAFF
>-|TRBJ1-2|TRBV7-8|few
TGTGCCAGCAGCTTAGGGGCCAGCTCATATGGCTACACCTTC
CASSLGASSYGYTF
>-|TRBJ2-7|TRBV6-1|once
TGTGCCAGCAGTGAAAACCCCAGGACACAATCTGACGAGCAGTACTTC
CASSENPRTQSDEQYF
>-|TRBJ1-5|TRBV5-5|-
TGTGCCAGCAGCTTGAATAGCGGTAGCAATCAGCCCCAGCATTTT
CASSLNSGSNQPQHF
>TRBD2|TRBJ2-1|TRBV6-1|few
TGTGCCAGCACCATAGCGGGGGGTGACTACAATGAGCAGTTCTTC
CASTIAGGDYNEQFF
>TRBD1|TRBJ1-2|TRBV29-1|few
TGCAGCGTGGAGACAGGGGACTATGGCTACACCTTC
CSVETGDYGYTF
>-|TRBJ1-4|TRBV7-8|-
TGTGCCAGCAGCTTAAACAGAGAGAATGAAAAACTGTTTTTT
CASSLNRENEKLFF
>-|TRBJ1-2|TRBV4-3|-
TGCGCCAGCAGCCATCGGGGAAAAGACGGTGGCTACACCTTC
CASSHRGKDGGYTF